This T cell receptor beta chain derives from a study of neoadjuvant anti-PD-1 for oral cavity cancer. Study context: Patients without progression received a fourth nivolumab dose around day 43, then surgical resection on days 50-56.

Described time point: after neoadjuvant nivolumab, at surgical resection. The patients had HPV-negative, locally advanced oral cavity squamous cell carcinoma. V was trimmed by 4 bases and J by 8 bases, leaving 8 bases between them. The V gene's germline CDR1 is SGHDN and CDR2 FVKESK. The CDR3 contains 12 residues. Most PBMC samples had approximately 470 ng input DNA in six replicates. The table came from immunoSEQ multiplex PCR; TCRdb's copy has only in-frame clones and leaves some out. Among over 14,000 clones listed, approximately 70% were seen once. This sequence was found in a person aged 35-79 years with oral cavity squamous cell carcinoma. The J gene is TRBJ1-4, the V gene TRBV14, with no clear D. Sequenced here: PBMCs, sampled after nivolumab (anti-PD-1) treatment. The CDR3 nucleotides are TGTGCCAGCAGCCCTCCGGGGGAAAAACTGTTTTTT. This gives the protein CASSPPGEKLFF.